The TCR beta chain under discussion was sequenced for a study of T cell responses to AZD1222 COVID-19 vaccine. TCRdb's table, derived via immunoSEQ multiplex PCR, lists solely in-frame clones and lacks some. Among about 150,000 clones listed, 88% were seen once. This clonotype was sampled from an adult in good health. The sample was peripheral blood, taken on day 0 of AZD1222 vaccination.

The DNA for the CDR3 is TGTGCCAGCAGTTCTTTAGCGGGGGGGCTGAATGAGCAGTTCTTC. Its translation: CASSSLAGGLNEQFF. The chain recombines TRBV6-5 with TRBJ2-1; 11 nucleotides line up with TRBD2. This CDR3 contains 15 residues. V shed 4 bases, J shed 7 bases, and the junction held 6 bases outside the gene matches. Germline lookup yields CDR1 MNHEY and CDR2 SVGAGI.